This is a list of T cell receptor beta chains from one sample in a study of T cells in localized non-small cell lung cancer. Measured with immunoSEQ multiplex PCR; TCRdb has only the in-frame clones, and not every one. The sample lists some 51,000 clones, 86% occurring once. This specimen was peripheral blood, taken before any cancer treatment. The source is a woman aged 40-69 years with stage I lung adenocarcinoma. CDR3s leave out the opening cysteine and the closing phenylalanine or tryptophan. The order of the fields is V gene, J gene, D gene, CDR3 protein. A D gene is named only where the DNA matches it firmly.

TRBV7-6,TRBJ2-1,TRBD1,ASSKQGDYNEQF
TRBV18,TRBJ2-7,-,ASSPTIEYEQY
TRBV6-6,TRBJ1-1,-,ASIVGRQVNTEAF
TRBV5-6,TRBJ2-7,-,ASRLGTYEQY
TRBV7-6,TRBJ2-6,-,ASSPIVAGLSGANVLT
TRBV5-6,TRBJ1-5,-,ASSPRTGTSNQPQH
TRBV2,TRBJ1-2,-,ASLRTGSWGGYT
TRBV6-1,TRBJ1-5,-,ASSSAPPVPPPQH
TRBV27,TRBJ2-1,TRBD1,ASVLFGTANNEQF
TRBV10-1,TRBJ2-1,-,ASSESAASDEQF
TRBV6-1,TRBJ1-2,TRBD1,ASSVSGTGVAINYGYT
TRBV27,TRBJ1-2,-,ASSLRGADNYGYT
TRBV6-1,TRBJ2-3,TRBD1,ASSDPSPGQGWDTDTQY
TRBV29-1,TRBJ2-1,TRBD1,SVEVQGAKDNEQF
TRBV18,TRBJ2-2,-,ASSTTQGTGELF
TRBV19,TRBJ2-1,TRBD2,ASSTSGGGEQF
TRBV19,TRBJ2-1,-,ASSLSRAPPYNEQF
TRBV4-3,TRBJ1-2,-,ASSQSWAAGIYGYT
TRBV2,TRBJ2-3,-,ASSRGGGTVETQY
TRBV11-2,TRBJ2-7,-,ASSLDLGGARYEQY
TRBV2,TRBJ1-6,TRBD1,ASSWTGVNSPLH
TRBV4-3,TRBJ2-5,-,ASSHNTGPETQY
TRBV2,TRBJ1-2,-,ASSTATSYGYT
TRBV28,TRBJ1-1,-,ASSLPQGGTEAF
TRBV30,TRBJ1-2,TRBD1,AWSRDRGNYGYT
TRBV28,TRBJ2-2,-,ASSPRGNTGELF
TRBV9,TRBJ2-5,TRBD1,ASSVATTGGSQETQY
TRBV11-2,TRBJ2-7,TRBD1,ASSPDRGPSYEQY
TRBV5-6,TRBJ2-3,-,ASSLGASTDTQY
TRBV29-1,TRBJ1-2,-,SVDWAGGDYGYT
TRBV29-1,TRBJ1-3,-,SVRTGSSGNTIY
TRBV28,TRBJ2-7,-,ASSLTYEQY
TRBV7-8,TRBJ2-3,TRBD2,ASSLEWRGGTDTQY
TRBV25-1,TRBJ2-7,-,ASRVGSSYEQY
TRBV9,TRBJ2-2,-,ASSVQFNTGELF
TRBV6-1,TRBJ2-1,-,ASILGSSYNEQF
TRBV29-1,TRBJ2-1,TRBD2,SVVGLAGASYNEQF
TRBV7-6,TRBJ2-6,-,ASSLASGVSGGANVLT
TRBV28,TRBJ2-5,TRBD1,ACSRDRVVETQY
TRBV2,TRBJ2-7,-,ASSSGNYYEQY
TRBV6-5,TRBJ2-7,-,ASSQTHGRAEQY
TRBV4-1,TRBJ1-3,-,ASSRLPEDTIY
TRBV10-3,TRBJ1-1,-,AITVQGAAF
TRBV18,TRBJ2-7,TRBD2,ASSLTSGGAYEQY
TRBV5-6,TRBJ1-1,-,ASSLQGGWITEAF